This TCR beta chain comes out of a study of post-analysis software for immune sequencing data. Every TCR beta cDNA library bore unique molecular identifiers. Researchers reported a few hundred thousand cDNA molecules coming from approximately 0.95 to 9.8 million T cells. TCRdb redid the calling of the PCR reads with MiXCR, one entry per CDR3 protein. The table lists 650,000 to 900,000 distinct CDR3 sequences, about 45% of them singletons. Study-wide points: Roughly 5 TRBV segments, TRBV5-6, TRBV5-1 and TRBV20-1 among them, were found more frequent in patients than controls.

To note about this clonotype: The antigen remains unidentified.

Germline V gene data show CDR1 as MDHEN and CDR2 as SYDVKM. The CDR3 is made up of 14 amino acids. The V end lost 1 base, the J end lost 8 bases, and 14 bases lay between the germline ends. Sequences were obtained from blood. The TCR originated in a girl under 18 with multiple sclerosis. The chain carries TRBV28 and TRBJ1-2, with D unclear. CDR3 coding DNA: TGTGCCAGCAGTTTATTGGTTCGGGAAGGCGGCTACACCTTC. It yields the protein CASSLLVREGGYTF.